The 9 T cell receptor beta chains listed next were all sequenced from one sample in a study of cytomegalovirus exposure and HLA in healthy donors. Primers for the PCR totalled 60 Vbeta and 13 Jbeta. Repertoires were generated with immunoSEQ multiplex PCR, while TCRdb's copy carries only in-frame clones and drops some. The sample lists 150,000 to 200,000 clones; 68% were seen once. Sample: PBMCs. Receptors were obtained from a man aged 30-40 years in good health and CMV-seropositive.

This chain uses TRBV11-2 with TRBJ2-7; TRBD2 might be the D (6 bases). V lost 1 base and J 6 bases, leaving 16 bases between the germline ends. This CDR3 comprises 15 residues. Germline lookup yields CDR1 SGHAT and CDR2 FQNNGV. The CDR3 reads CASSLVDSSGIEQYF. CDR3 DNA: TGTGCCAGCAGCTTAGTGGATAGTAGCGGCATCGAGCAGTACTTC.

The rearrangement joins TRBV27 to TRBJ2-7; TRBD2 matches at 9 bases. V shed 6 bases and J 5 bases; nucleotides not matched to a gene: 8. Germline V gene sequence: CDR1 MNHEY, CDR2 SMNVEV (reference sequence). The CDR3 runs to 14 residues. CDR3 coding DNA: TGTGCCAGCAGCTCTAGCGGGAAGAGGGACGAGCAGTACTTC. Translation: CASSSSGKRDEQYF.

The rearrangement joins TRBV4-1 to TRBJ1-1; 11 bases match TRBD1. This CDR3 spans 17 amino acids. Per germline, CDR1 MGHRA and CDR2 YSYEKL. The J segment lost 6 bases and the V segment lost 2 bases, leaving 11 bases of the junction unmatched. DNA for the CDR3: TGCGCCAGCAGCCAAAAGACCTGGGGACAGGGGGACGCTGAAGCTTTCTTT. This gives the protein CASSQKTWGQGDAEAFF.

The rearrangement links TRBV11-2 to TRBJ1-1; tentative D call: TRBD1 (6 bases). There are 16 residues in the CDR3. Germline CDR1 and CDR2: SGHAT and FQNNGV. V shed 5 bases and J shed 2 bases, with 18 bases lying between them. CDR3 region: CASSRTIQGLNTEAFF. In nucleotides, the CDR3 is TGTGCCAGCAGCCGAACCATACAGGGCCTTAACACTGAAGCTTTCTTT.

In the case of this clone: Other DNA variants within this sample encode the same CDR3. This chain uses TRBV4-1 with TRBJ2-3, with a weak D call TRBD2 (5 bases). Looked up from germline, CDR1 is MGHRA and CDR2 is YSYEKL. V was cut by 3 bases and J by 0 bases, with 16 bases left in between. The CDR3 has 17 amino acids. CDR3 DNA: TGCGCCAGCAGCCAGGCGAAGGCGGGCACTAGCACAGATACGCAGTATTTT. Translated: CASSQAKAGTSTDTQYF.

The sample holds one count of this clone. The rearrangement joins TRBV6-6 to TRBJ1-3, with TRBD1 matching 8 bases. Germline CDR1 and CDR2: MNHNY and SVGAGI (reference sequence). The CDR3 is 15 residues long. Trimming took 8 bases from V and 8 from J; bases not matched to a gene: 14. The CDR3 bases are TGTGCCAGCGGAAAGACAGGGGACGTTGTGGACACCATATATTTT. This encodes CASGKTGDVVDTIYF.

The chain uses TRBV5-1 and TRBJ2-7, with TRBD1 matching over 7 bases. Germline-derived CDR1 and CDR2 are SGHRS and YFSETQ. CDR3 length equals 12 residues. J lost 6 bases, V lost 4 bases, and 4 bases had no gene match. The chain's CDR3 is CASSLDRAEQYF. The CDR3 DNA reads as TGCGCCAGCAGCCTTGACAGGGCCGAGCAGTACTTC.

The chain links TRBV5-1 to TRBJ2-5; possibly TRBD1 for D (5 bases). The CDR3 spans 13 residues. CDR1 SGHRS and CDR2 YFSETQ come from the germline V gene. V lost 4 bases and J lost 3, with 10 bases in between. Here the CDR3 reads CASSALTEETQYF. CDR3 nucleotide sequence: TGCGCCAGCAGCGCGCTGACAGAAGAGACCCAGTACTTC.

This sequence joins TRBV7-6 and TRBJ2-5; D is undetermined. The CDR3 loop spans 12 amino acids. Germline CDR1 is SGHVS and CDR2 is FNYEAQ. The V and J ends lost 2 bases and 5 bases respectively, with 6 bases between them. CDR3 amino acids: CASSLFGETQYF. The CDR3 DNA follows: TGTGCCAGCAGCTTATTCGGGGAGACCCAGTACTTC.